Sequencing of this T cell receptor beta chain was carried out in a study of blood T cell repertoires in COVID-19. About the study: Sites in the United States, Italy and Spain provided acute and convalescent COVID-19 samples.

Participants spanned ages about 18 to 90 years and resided in roughly 22 US areas. Methods used by the authors: Reference gene primer amplification gave nucleated cell count estimates. Profiled with immunoSEQ multiplex PCR; TCRdb holds only in-frame clones, not every one. D and trimming were read from the DNA, whereas the V and J calls and clone size are those reported in that table. The sample has about 290,000 clones, 89% seen once. This clone was observed a single time. The sequencing sample was made of PBMCs or T cells enriched from blood (not recorded which). The receptor was derived from a woman aged 40 to 50 who had recovered from COVID-19.

The CDR3 DNA reads TGTGCCAGCAGTTCACTCTCTAGCGGGAGCTCCTACGAGCAGTACTTC. This translates into CASSSLSSGSSYEQYF. The chain links TRBV6-2 or TRBV6-3 to TRBJ2-7, with 10 positions matching TRBD2. CDR3 size: 16 residues. Germline assignment: CDR1 MNHEY and CDR2 SVGEGT. The J segment lost 0 bases and the V segment lost 4 bases, leaving 6 bases of the junction unmatched.